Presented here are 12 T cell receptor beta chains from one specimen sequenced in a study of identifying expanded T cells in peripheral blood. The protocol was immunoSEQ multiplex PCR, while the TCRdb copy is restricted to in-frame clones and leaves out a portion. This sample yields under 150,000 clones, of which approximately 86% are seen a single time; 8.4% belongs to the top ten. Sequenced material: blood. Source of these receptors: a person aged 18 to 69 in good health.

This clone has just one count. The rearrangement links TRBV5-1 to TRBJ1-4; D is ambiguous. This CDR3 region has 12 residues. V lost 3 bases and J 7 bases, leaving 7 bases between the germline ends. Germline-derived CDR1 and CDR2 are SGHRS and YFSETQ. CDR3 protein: CASSSDLEKLFF. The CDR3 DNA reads TGCGCCAGCAGCTCGGACCTTGAAAAACTGTTTTTT.

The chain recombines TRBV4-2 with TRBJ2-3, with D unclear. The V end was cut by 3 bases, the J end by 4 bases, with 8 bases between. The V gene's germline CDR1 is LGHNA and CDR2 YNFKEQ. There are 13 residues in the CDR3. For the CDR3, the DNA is TGTGCCAGCAGCCAGGCGAACCCAGATACGCAGTATTTT. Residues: CASSQANPDTQYF.

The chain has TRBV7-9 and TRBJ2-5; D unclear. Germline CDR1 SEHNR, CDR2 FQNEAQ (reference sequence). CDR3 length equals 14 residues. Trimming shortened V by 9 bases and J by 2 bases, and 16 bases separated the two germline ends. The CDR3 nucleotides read TGTGCCAGTACCCCCCGGCTAGAACAAGAGACCCAGTACTTC. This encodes CASTPRLEQETQYF.

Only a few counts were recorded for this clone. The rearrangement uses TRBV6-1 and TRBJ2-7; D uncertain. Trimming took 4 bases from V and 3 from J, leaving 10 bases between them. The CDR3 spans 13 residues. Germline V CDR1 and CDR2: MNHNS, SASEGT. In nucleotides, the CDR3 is TGTGCCAGCAGTGCAGCTCCGAACTACGAGCAGTACTTC. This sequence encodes CASSAAPNYEQYF.

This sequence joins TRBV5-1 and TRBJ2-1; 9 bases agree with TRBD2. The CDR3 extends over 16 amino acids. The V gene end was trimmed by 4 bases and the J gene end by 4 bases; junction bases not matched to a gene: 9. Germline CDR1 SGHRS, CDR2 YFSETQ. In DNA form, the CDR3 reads TGCGCCAGCAGCCCGTCGGGTAGCGGGGGTTACAATGAGCAGTTCTTC. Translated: CASSPSGSGGYNEQFF.

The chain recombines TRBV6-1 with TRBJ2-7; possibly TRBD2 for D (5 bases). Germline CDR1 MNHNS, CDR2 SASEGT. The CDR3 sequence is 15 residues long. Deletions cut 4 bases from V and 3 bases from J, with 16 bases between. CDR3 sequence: CASSAVLPEGYEQYF. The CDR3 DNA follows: TGTGCCAGCAGTGCGGTCCTCCCAGAGGGCTACGAGCAGTACTTC.

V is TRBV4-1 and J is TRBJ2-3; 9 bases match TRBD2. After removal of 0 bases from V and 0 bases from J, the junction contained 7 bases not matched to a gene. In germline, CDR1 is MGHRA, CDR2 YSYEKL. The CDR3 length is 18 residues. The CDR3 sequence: CASSQDMFAGGSTDTQYF. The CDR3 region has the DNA TGCGCCAGCAGCCAAGATATGTTTGCGGGAGGGAGCACAGATACGCAGTATTTT.

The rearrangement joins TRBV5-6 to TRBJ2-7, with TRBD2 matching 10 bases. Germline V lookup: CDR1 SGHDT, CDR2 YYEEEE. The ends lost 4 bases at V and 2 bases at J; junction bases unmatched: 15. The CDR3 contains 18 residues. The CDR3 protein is CASSPLEAGGPIPYEQYF. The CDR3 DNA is TGTGCCAGCAGCCCATTAGAAGCGGGAGGGCCCATACCCTACGAGCAGTACTTC.

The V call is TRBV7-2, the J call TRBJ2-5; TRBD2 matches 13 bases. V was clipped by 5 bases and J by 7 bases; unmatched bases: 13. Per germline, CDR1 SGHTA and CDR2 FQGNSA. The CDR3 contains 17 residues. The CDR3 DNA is TGTGCCAGCAGCCCAGAGAGGACTAGCGGGAGAGTCGGGACCCAGTACTTC. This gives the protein CASSPERTSGRVGTQYF.

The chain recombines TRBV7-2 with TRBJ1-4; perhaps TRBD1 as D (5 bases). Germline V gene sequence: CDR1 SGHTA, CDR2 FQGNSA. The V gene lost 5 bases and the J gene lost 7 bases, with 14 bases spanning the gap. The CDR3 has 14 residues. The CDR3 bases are TGTGCCAGCAGCACGCAGGGTATGGGTGAAAAACTGTTTTTT. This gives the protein CASSTQGMGEKLFF.

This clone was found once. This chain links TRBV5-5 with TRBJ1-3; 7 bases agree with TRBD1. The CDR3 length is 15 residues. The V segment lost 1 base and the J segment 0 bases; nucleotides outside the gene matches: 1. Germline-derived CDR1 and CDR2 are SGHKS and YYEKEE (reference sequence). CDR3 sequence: CASSLRGPSGNTIYF. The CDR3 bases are TGTGCCAGCAGCTTGAGGGGGCCCTCTGGAAACACCATATATTTT. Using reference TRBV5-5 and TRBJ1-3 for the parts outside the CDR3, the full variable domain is DAGVTQSPTHLIKTRGQQVTLRCSPISGHKSVSWYQQVLGQGPQFIFQYYEKEERGRGNFPDRFSARQFPNYSSELNVNALLLGDSALYLCASSLRGPSGNTIYFGEGSWLTVV.

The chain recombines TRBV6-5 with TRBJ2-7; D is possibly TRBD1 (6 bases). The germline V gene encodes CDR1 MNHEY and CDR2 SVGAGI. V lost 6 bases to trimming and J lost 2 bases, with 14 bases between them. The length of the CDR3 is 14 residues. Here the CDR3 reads CASSPGQFTYEQYF. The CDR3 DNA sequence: TGTGCCAGCAGCCCTGGACAGTTTACCTACGAGCAGTACTTC.